The next 13 T cell receptor beta chains were all read from a single sample in a study of blood T cell repertoires in COVID-19 (dated by TCRdb to 2018 to 2021). Library prep was done by the immunoSEQ multiplex PCR assay. TCRdb carries this immuneACCESS record with in-frame sequences only. Its versions omit some clonotypes, under half of them owing to an unresolved V gene in the studies checked, with the rest unexplained. The sample includes about 200,000 clones, with roughly nine tenths observed a single time. Clones ranked in the top ten supply around 2.3% of the sample. The material sequenced was PBMCs or T cells enriched from blood (not recorded which). These receptors were taken from a woman aged 40 to 55 with acute COVID-19.

The J gene is TRBJ2-1, the V gene TRBV6-4, with 8 positions matching TRBD2. The CDR3 totals 15 residues. Germline trimming cut 3 bases from V and 4 bases from J; bases unmatched to any gene: 5. Germline V CDR1 and CDR2: MRHNA, SNTAGT. The CDR3 loop reads CASSEGLAGYNEQFF. The DNA of the CDR3 is TGTGCCAGCAGTGAAGGTCTAGCGGGTTACAATGAGCAGTTCTTC.

The V call is TRBV7-9, the J call TRBJ1-4, with unresolved D. CDR3 size: 15 residues. V lost 0 bases, J lost 4 bases, and 9 bases lay in between. Germline CDR1 and CDR2: SEHNR and FQNEAQ (reference sequence). The chain's CDR3 is CASSLAIGGNEKLFF. The CDR3 DNA follows: TGTGCCAGCAGCTTAGCAATCGGAGGTAATGAAAAACTGTTTTTT.

In its sample, this clone was seen a few times. This chain links TRBV4-3 with TRBJ1-5; TRBD1 might be the D (6 bases). CDR3 size: 14 residues. Between the trimmed V and J ends, which lost 1 base and 9 bases, there was a span of 13 bases. The germline V gene has CDR1 LGHNA and CDR2 YSLEER. The CDR3 bases are TGCGCCAGCAGCCAAGTTACAGGGTTCGGGCCCCAGCATTTT. Translation: CASSQVTGFGPQHF.

The chain combines TRBV28 with TRBJ1-2; D remains unclear. Germline V lookup: CDR1 MDHEN, CDR2 SYDVKM. Trimming shortened V by 4 bases and J by 4 bases, and 16 bases separated the two germline ends. The CDR3 is 15 residues long. The CDR3 sequence: CASSSTRSIGYGYTF. CDR3 DNA: TGTGCCAGCAGTTCGACTCGTAGCATAGGCTATGGCTACACCTTC.

The genes are TRBV5-1 and TRBJ2-6; maybe TRBD1 (6 bases). The CDR3 is 16 amino acids. Per germline, CDR1 SGHRS and CDR2 YFSETQ. V was shortened by 4 bases and J by 1 base, with 12 bases between the two germline ends. This CDR3 is CASSARQVSGANVLTF. CDR3 nucleotides: TGCGCCAGCAGCGCGCGACAGGTTTCTGGGGCCAACGTCCTGACTTTC.

The J gene is TRBJ2-7, the V gene TRBV2; 10 nucleotides match TRBD2. CDR1 and CDR2 from the germline V gene are SNHLY and FYNNEI. V gave up 4 bases and J gave up 2 bases; unmatched junction bases: 2. The CDR3 sequence is 14 residues long. The CDR3: CASSGTSGAYEQYF. CDR3 in DNA: TGTGCCAGCAGTGGGACTAGCGGAGCCTACGAGCAGTACTTC.

The chain links TRBV11-2 to TRBJ1-2; D might be TRBD1 (6 bases). The CDR3 loop spans 17 amino acids. Germline values: CDR1 SGHAT, CDR2 FQNNGV. Between the trimmed V and J ends, which lost 7 bases and 0 bases, there was a span of 21 bases. In DNA form, the CDR3 reads TGTGCCAGCACCTCCGCAGGGGCCGGATTAGCTAACTATGGCTACACCTTC. Protein: CASTSAGAGLANYGYTF.

This chain joins TRBV7-6 and TRBJ2-2; 7 bases align to TRBD1. The CDR3 is made up of 15 amino acids. V lost 3 bases to trimming and J lost 6 bases; unmatched junction nucleotides: 7. Germline V gene sequence: CDR1 SGHVS, CDR2 FNYEAQ. CDR3 nucleotide sequence: TGTGCCAGCAGCTTGGGTAGGGGGCTATCCGGGGAGCTGTTTTTT. Residues: CASSLGRGLSGELFF.

This rearrangement joins TRBV19 to TRBJ1-1; perhaps TRBD1 as D (6 bases). The CDR3 is made up of 12 amino acids. The germline V gene encodes CDR1 LNHDA and CDR2 SQIVND (reference sequence). V shed 6 bases and J shed 6 bases, with 11 bases lying between them. The CDR3 reads CASSTGSPEAFF. The CDR3 DNA reads TGTGCCAGTAGCACAGGGTCCCCTGAAGCTTTCTTT.

This chain uses TRBV19 with TRBJ1-4; 9 bases agree with TRBD1. Germline V gives CDR1 LNHDA, CDR2 SQIVND (reference sequence). J was trimmed by 5 bases and V by 7 bases; bases with no gene match: 8. The CDR3 runs to 15 residues. The chain's CDR3 is CASTRGTGTNEKLFF. The CDR3 nucleotides read TGTGCCAGTACCAGGGGGACAGGGACAAATGAAAAACTGTTTTTT.

The chain recombines TRBV19 with TRBJ1-2; D gene unclear. The CDR3 sequence is 15 residues long. Germline CDR1 and CDR2: LNHDA and SQIVND (reference sequence). The V gene lost 3 bases and the J gene lost 0 bases, with 11 bases spanning the gap. The CDR3 loop is CASSMTPYPNYGYTF. CDR3 coding DNA: TGTGCCAGTAGTATGACACCATATCCTAACTATGGCTACACCTTC.

For the CDR3, the DNA is TGTGCCAGCTCACCGGGAGGCAATCAGCCCCAGCATTTT. Translation: CASSPGGNQPQHF. The rearrangement uses TRBV18 and TRBJ1-5; D not resolved. Germline V gene lookup returns CDR1 KGHSH and CDR2 LQKENI. V was cut by 3 bases and J by 2 bases, with 5 bases left in between. This CDR3 comprises 13 residues.

This rearrangement joins TRBV2 to TRBJ2-3; no clear D gene. Between the trimmed V and J ends, which lost 5 bases and 4 bases, there was a span of 7 bases. Germline values: CDR1 SNHLY, CDR2 FYNNEI. This CDR3 has 12 amino acids. The CDR3 DNA is TGTGCCAGCAGTATCATAGCAGATACGCAGTATTTT. Its protein is CASSIIADTQYF.